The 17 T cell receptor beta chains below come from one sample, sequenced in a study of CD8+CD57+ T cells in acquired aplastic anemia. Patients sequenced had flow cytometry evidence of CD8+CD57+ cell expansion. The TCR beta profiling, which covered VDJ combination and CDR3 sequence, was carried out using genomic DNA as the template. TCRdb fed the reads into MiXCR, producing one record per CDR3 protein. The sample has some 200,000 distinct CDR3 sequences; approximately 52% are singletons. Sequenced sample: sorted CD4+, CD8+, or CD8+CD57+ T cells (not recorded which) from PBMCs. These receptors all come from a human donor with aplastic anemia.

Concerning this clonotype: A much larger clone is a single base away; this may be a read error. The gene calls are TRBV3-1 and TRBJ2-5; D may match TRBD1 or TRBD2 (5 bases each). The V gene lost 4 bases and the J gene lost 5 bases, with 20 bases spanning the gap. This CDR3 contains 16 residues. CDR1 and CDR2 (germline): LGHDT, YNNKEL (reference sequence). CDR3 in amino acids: CASSLGTGTGSETQYF. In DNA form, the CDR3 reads TGTGCCAGCAGCCTGGGAACCGGGACCGGCAGTGAGACCCAGTACTTC.

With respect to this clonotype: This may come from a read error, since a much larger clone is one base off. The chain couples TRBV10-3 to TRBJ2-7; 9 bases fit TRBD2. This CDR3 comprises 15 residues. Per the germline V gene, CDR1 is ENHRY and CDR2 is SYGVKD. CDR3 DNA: TGTGCCAGCAGTTACGGGGATAGCGGGAGCTACGAGCAGTACTTC. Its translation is CASSYGDSGSYEQYF.

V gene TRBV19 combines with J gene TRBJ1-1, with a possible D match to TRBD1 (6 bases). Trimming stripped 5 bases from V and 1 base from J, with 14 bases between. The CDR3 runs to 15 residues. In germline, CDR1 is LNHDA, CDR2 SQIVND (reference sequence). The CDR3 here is CASSPRTDANTEAFF. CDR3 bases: TGTGCCAGTAGTCCCCGGACAGATGCGAACACTGAAGCTTTCTTT.

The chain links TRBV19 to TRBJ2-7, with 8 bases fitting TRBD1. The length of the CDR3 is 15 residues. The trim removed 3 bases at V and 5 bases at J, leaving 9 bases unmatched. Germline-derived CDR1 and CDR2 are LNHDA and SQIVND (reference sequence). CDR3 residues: CASSILRTGLNEQYF. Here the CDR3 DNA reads TGTGCCAGTAGTATTCTCCGGACAGGGCTCAACGAGCAGTACTTC.

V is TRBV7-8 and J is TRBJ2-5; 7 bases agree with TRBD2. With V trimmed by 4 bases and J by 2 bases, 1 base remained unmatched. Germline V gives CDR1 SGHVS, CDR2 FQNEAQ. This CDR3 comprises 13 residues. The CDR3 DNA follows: TGTGCCAGCAGCTGGGGGGGACAAGAGACCCAGTACTTC. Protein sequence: CASSWGGQETQYF.

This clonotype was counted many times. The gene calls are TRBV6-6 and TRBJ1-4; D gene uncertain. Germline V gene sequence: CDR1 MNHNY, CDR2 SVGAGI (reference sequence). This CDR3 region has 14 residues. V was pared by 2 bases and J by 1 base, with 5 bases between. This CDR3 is CASSYAGTNEKLFF. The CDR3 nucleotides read TGTGCCAGCAGTTACGCCGGAACTAATGAAAAACTGTTTTTT.

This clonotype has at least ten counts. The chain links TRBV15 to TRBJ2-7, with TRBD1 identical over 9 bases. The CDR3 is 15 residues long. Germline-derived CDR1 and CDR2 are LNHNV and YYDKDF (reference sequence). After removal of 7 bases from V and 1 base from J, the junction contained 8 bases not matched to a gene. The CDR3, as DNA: TGTGCCACCACAGGCCAGGGACAGGGTTCCTACGAGCAGTACTTC. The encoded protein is CATTGQGQGSYEQYF.

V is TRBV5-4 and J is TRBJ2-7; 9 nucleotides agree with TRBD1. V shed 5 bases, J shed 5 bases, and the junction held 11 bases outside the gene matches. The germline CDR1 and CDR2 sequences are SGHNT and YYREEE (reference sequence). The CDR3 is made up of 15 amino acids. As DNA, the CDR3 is TGTGCCAGCAGTGAGACCGGGACAGGGAGGAACGAGCAGTACTTC. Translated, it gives CASSETGTGRNEQYF.

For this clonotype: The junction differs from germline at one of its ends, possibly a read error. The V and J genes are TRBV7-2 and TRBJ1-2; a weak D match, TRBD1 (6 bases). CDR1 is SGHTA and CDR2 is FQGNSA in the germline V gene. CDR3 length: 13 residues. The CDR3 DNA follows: TGTGCCAGCAGCTTAGAACTCGCTGGGGGCTACGCCTTC. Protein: CASSLELAGGYAF.

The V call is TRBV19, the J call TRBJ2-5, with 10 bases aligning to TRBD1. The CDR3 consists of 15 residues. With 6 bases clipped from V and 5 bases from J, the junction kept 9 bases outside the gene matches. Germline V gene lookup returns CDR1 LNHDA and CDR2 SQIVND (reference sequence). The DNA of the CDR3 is TGTGCCAGTAGATTGACAGGGGGCCGGGGGGAGACCCAGTACTTC. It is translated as CASRLTGGRGETQYF.

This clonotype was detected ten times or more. The CDR3 nucleotides read TGTGCCAGCAGTGAGGAACAGAATCAGCCCCAGCATTTT. The encoded protein is CASSEEQNQPQHF. The chain is built from TRBV6-4 and TRBJ1-5; no clear D. CDR3 size: 13 residues. V gave up 3 bases and J gave up 4 bases, with 7 bases separating them. Per germline, CDR1 MRHNA and CDR2 SNTAGT.

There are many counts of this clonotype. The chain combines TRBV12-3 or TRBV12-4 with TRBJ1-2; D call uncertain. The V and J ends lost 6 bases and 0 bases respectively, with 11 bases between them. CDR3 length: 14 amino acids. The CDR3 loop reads CASRLGLANYGYTF. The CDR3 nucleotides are TGTGCCAGCAGATTGGGCTTAGCTAACTATGGCTACACCTTC.

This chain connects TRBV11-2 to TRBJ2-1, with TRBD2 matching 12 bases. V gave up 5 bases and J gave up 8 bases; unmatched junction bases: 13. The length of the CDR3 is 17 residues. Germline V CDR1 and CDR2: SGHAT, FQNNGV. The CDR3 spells CASSNPPLAGGPDEQFF. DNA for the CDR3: TGTGCCAGCAGCAACCCGCCACTAGCGGGAGGTCCCGATGAGCAGTTCTTC.

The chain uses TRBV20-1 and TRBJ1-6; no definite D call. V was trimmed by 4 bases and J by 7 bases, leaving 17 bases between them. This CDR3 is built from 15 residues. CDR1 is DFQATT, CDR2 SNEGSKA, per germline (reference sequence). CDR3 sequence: CSAMILGQMNSPLHF. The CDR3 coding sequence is TGCAGTGCTATGATATTAGGTCAAATGAATTCACCCCTCCACTTT.

The CDR3 DNA follows: TGTGCCATCAGACCCCAGGGGGTCGGGGAGACCCAGTACTTC. It yields the protein CAIRPQGVGETQYF. This chain connects TRBV10-3 to TRBJ2-5; the match to TRBD1 covers 7 bases. This CDR3 has 14 residues. V lost 6 bases, J lost 5 bases, and 9 bases stayed unmatched. Germline CDR1 is ENHRY and CDR2 is SYGVKD.

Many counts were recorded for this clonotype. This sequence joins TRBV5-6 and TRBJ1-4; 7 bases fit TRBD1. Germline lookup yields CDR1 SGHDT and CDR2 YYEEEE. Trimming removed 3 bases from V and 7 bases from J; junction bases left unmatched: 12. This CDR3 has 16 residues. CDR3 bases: TGTGCCAGCAGCTCAACACTCGGGACAGCAACTGAAAAACTGTTTTTT. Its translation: CASSSTLGTATEKLFF.

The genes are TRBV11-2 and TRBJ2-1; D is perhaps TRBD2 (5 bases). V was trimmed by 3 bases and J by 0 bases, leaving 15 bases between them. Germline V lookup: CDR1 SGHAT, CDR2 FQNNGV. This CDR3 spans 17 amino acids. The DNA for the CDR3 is TGTGCCAGCAGCTTTGGCAGCGGAGTAAGCTCCTACAATGAGCAGTTCTTC. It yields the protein CASSFGSGVSSYNEQFF.